This T cell receptor beta chain was documented in a study of blood T cells in healthy people across ages. V lost 3 bases and J lost 11; bases outside the gene matches: 20. Germline assignment: CDR1 SGHTA and CDR2 FQGTGA. This CDR3 is 17 amino acids long. The use of a sample-barcoded 5' primer and a J-beta primer mix characterized a second PCR of about 7 to 12 cycles. Every molecule of cDNA carried a tag from a template-switch adaptor with 12 random nucleotides. Sequencing recovered at least 3 million CDR3-containing paired-end reads from each sample. TCRdb processed the 5' RACE reads anew with MiXCR; each CDR3 protein has one entry. Of fewer than 1,000,000 distinct CDR3 sequences in the sample, about half were seen once.

This sequence was found in a man at least 80 years old in good health. Sequences were obtained from blood. J is TRBJ2-5 and V is TRBV7-3; 8 bases are shared with TRBD1. The CDR3 region is CASSFLGTGNSYNEQYF. CDR3 DNA: TGTGCCAGCAGCTTCCTCGGGACAGGCAACTCCTACAATGAGCAGTACTTC.